This T cell receptor beta chain was recovered during a study of technical replicates of blood from a handful of donors. Here immunoSEQ multiplex PCR was the method, and the copy in TCRdb shows in-frame clones only, minus some. Of some 62,000 clones listed, 80% to 90% were seen once; the top ten hold about 5.2%. The sequenced sample consisted of PBMCs. The receptor was derived from a human donor in good health. Some clones in this sample may be carry-over from other donors' samples.

CDR3 bases: TGTGCCAGCAGTTACTCGTGGGACAAGAACACTGAAGCTTTCTTT. It encodes CASSYSWDKNTEAFF. The J gene is TRBJ1-1, the V gene TRBV6-5, with D possibly being TRBD1 (6 bases). Trimming removed 0 bases from V and 1 base from J, with 9 bases in between. In germline, CDR1 is MNHEY, CDR2 SVGAGI. The CDR3 has 15 residues.